This TCR beta chain comes out of a study of beta chain features in type 1 diabetes. Study overall: The samples had about 110,000,000 sorted cells examined in all.

Reverse transcribing all isolated RNA meant expressed TCRB transcripts were sequenced. Libraries were prepared by immunoSEQ multiplex PCR; TCRdb keeps only in-frame clonotypes and omits some of them. The sample lists under 800,000 clones; around 15% were seen once. This clone was seen a handful of times. Stem cell-like memory, regulatory, central memory and naive CD4+ cells were sorted via CD45RO/CCR7/CD25/CD127/CD95/CD27. Sorted populations all exceeded 98% purity. CDR1 MDHEN and CDR2 SYDVKM come from the germline V gene. The length of the CDR3 is 13 residues. The V segment lost 6 bases and the J segment 7 bases; nucleotides outside the gene matches: 6.

V usage is TRBV28 and J usage is TRBJ2-1; 7 positions match TRBD2. The sequencing input was naive CD4+ T cells from blood. The receptor was derived from a young man in good health. CDR3 coding DNA: TGTGCCAGCAGAGGAGCGGGACGGAATGAGCAGTTCTTC. Translating gives CASRGAGRNEQFF.